The clone carrying this T cell receptor beta chain was detected only a few times. Its target is unknown. The data originate from a study of blood T cells in healthy people across ages. The study, taken as a whole, reports: Getting older went along with TCR beta diversity per million T cells dropping roughly linearly. The diversity estimates, figures obtained from one million T cells, were considered underestimates.

Individuals who donated were healthy Caucasians from Russia aged about 6 to 100. The CDR3 consists of 12 residues. V shed 3 bases and J shed 5 bases, with 7 bases lying between them. Alongside a J-beta primer mix, a sample-barcoded 5' primer served in a second PCR lasting about 7 to 11 cycles. In TCRdb, the 5' RACE reads were re-called with MiXCR into one record per CDR3 protein. The sample lists some 1.5 million distinct CDR3 sequences; 40% to 45% were seen once. Sequences were obtained from blood. The chain recombines TRBV12-3 or TRBV12-4 with TRBJ1-1; TRBD1 is a possible D gene (5 bases). This receptor was taken from a woman aged 18-35 years in good health. The CDR3 loop reads CASSFRVTEAFF. In DNA, the CDR3 is TGTGCCAGCAGTTTCAGGGTTACTGAAGCTTTCTTT.